This T cell receptor (beta chain) came from a study of identical twins. This clonotype has only a few counts. The CDR3 sequence is 13 residues long. Germline values: CDR1 SGHTA, CDR2 FQGNSA. Losses at the gene ends were 5 bases for V and 11 bases for J; bases not matched to a gene: 7. TCRdb re-called the 5' RACE reads through MiXCR, storing one row per CDR3 protein. The table records fewer than 900,000 distinct CDR3 sequences, 20% to 25% of them present only once. The same data also contributed to another study, on T cells expressing NK-cell markers. In that study: In about six donors, dominant NKG2C+ clonotypes were roughly 1.0-7.0% of CD8+ T cells. Several donors' CD3+CD56-NKG2C+ cells were dominated by the same clonotypes.

The receptor comes from a woman aged 18 to 35 in good health. Source material: PBMCs. The V call is TRBV7-2, the J call TRBJ1-1; TRBD1 agrees at 11 bases. This CDR3 reads CASSPRTGGDAFF. In DNA, the CDR3 is TGTGCCAGCAGCCCTAGGACAGGGGGCGATGCTTTCTTT.